Below are 15 T cell receptor beta chains sequenced from a single sample in a study of blood T cell repertoires in COVID-19. Assay: immunoSEQ multiplex PCR; the TCRdb copy retains only in-frame clones and omits some. The sample lists around 250,000 clones, around 90% occurring once. Sequenced input: PBMCs or T cells enriched from blood (not recorded which). The source of these receptors is a man aged 50 or older who had been exposed to COVID-19.

The chain recombines TRBV7-2 with TRBJ1-2; D call uncertain. This CDR3 is built from 13 residues. Trimming removed 2 bases from V and 8 bases from J, with 12 bases in between. Germline values: CDR1 SGHTA, CDR2 FQGNSA. CDR3 loop: CASSLRRGGGYTF. Here the CDR3 DNA reads TGTGCCAGCAGCTTAAGACGAGGAGGAGGCTACACCTTC.

Here the CDR3 reads CASSLQGASNQPQHF. CDR3 coding DNA: TGTGCCAGCTCACTACAGGGGGCAAGCAATCAGCCCCAGCATTTT. The chain links TRBV18 to TRBJ1-5; TRBD1 agrees at 9 bases. The CDR3 consists of 15 residues. CDR1 and CDR2 (germline): KGHSH, LQKENI. V was clipped by 4 bases and J by 1 base; unmatched bases: 2.

This rearrangement joins TRBV30 to TRBJ1-6; no definite D call. Germline CDR1 reads GTSNPN; CDR2 reads SVGIG (reference sequence). CDR3 length: 13 residues. Trimming stripped 8 bases from V and 6 bases from J, with 14 bases between. The CDR3 loop reads CALMNKFNSPLHF. The CDR3, as DNA: TGTGCCCTGATGAACAAATTTAATTCACCCCTCCACTTT.

This clone was picked up one time. The chain combines TRBV21-1 with TRBJ2-7; the table calls TRBD1, which could not be checked here. TRBV21-1 is tagged as a pseudogene. This CDR3 spans 14 amino acids. CDR3 bases: TGTGCCAGCAGCACCGGACAGGGGCACTACGAGCAGTACGTC. It encodes CASSTGQGHYEQYV.

The rearrangement joins TRBV7-3 to TRBJ2-1, with D possibly being TRBD2 (5 bases). The CDR3 sequence is 14 residues long. The germline V and J ends were trimmed by 5 bases and 3 bases, with 11 bases remaining between them. Germline CDR1 reads SGHTA; CDR2 reads FQGTGA. This CDR3 is CASSPRTRYNEQFF. CDR3 nucleotide sequence: TGTGCCAGCAGCCCTCGGACTCGCTACAATGAGCAGTTCTTC.

The chain recombines TRBV27 with TRBJ1-5; unclear D gene. V was trimmed by 5 bases and J by 7 bases, leaving 21 bases between them. The CDR3 sequence is 16 residues long. Per the germline V gene, CDR1 is MNHEY and CDR2 is SMNVEV (reference sequence). The CDR3 DNA follows: TGTGCCAGCAGTCGATACTCACGGGTCGTCGGCCAGCCCCAGCATTTT. Translation gives CASSRYSRVVGQPQHF.

This sequence joins TRBV11-2 and TRBJ1-4, with TRBD1 identical over 9 bases. The CDR3 spans 18 residues. V dropped 1 base and J dropped 8; count of bases not matched to a gene: 14. Germline V gene lookup returns CDR1 SGHAT and CDR2 FQNNGV. The CDR3 protein is CASSLVTETGGAGEKLFF. The DNA for the CDR3 is TGTGCCAGCAGCTTAGTTACCGAAACAGGGGGCGCGGGGGAAAAACTGTTTTTT.

The rearrangement links TRBV3-1 (or the pseudogene TRBV3-2) to TRBJ1-2; D is uncertain. This CDR3 region has 15 residues. The germline CDR1 and CDR2 sequences are LGHDT and YNNKEL (reference sequence). The V end lost 1 base, the J end lost 0 bases, and 9 bases lay between the germline ends. CDR3 loop: CASSQGRGSNYGYTF. In DNA, the CDR3 is TGTGCCAGCAGCCAAGGACGGGGATCTAACTATGGCTACACCTTC.

The genes are TRBV12-5 and TRBJ2-7, with 7 bases that match TRBD1. Germline V gene sequence: CDR1 LGHNT, CDR2 FRNRAP. Trimming at V came to 6 bases and at J to 6 bases, leaving 5 bases not matched to a gene. The CDR3 length is 12 residues. The CDR3 loop reads CASGAGGVEQYF. The DNA of the CDR3 is TGTGCTAGTGGGGCAGGGGGTGTCGAGCAGTACTTC. The full variable domain, with the rest looked up from reference TRBV12-5 and TRBJ2-7, is DARVTQTPRHKVTEMGQEVTMRCQPILGHNTVFWYRQTMMQGLELLAYFRNRAPLDDSGMPKDRFSAEMPDATLATLKIQPSEPRDSAVYFCASGAGGVEQYFGPGTRLTVT.

V is TRBV2 and J is TRBJ1-2; TRBD1 might be the D (6 bases). Germline-derived CDR1 and CDR2 are SNHLY and FYNNEI. V gave up 3 bases and J gave up 4 bases, with 12 bases separating them. This CDR3 is 14 amino acids long. The CDR3 nucleotides read TGTGCCAGCAGTGAGTTGGACAGTAGCTATGGCTACACCTTC. Its translation is CASSELDSSYGYTF. Combining the CDR3 with reference TRBV2 and TRBJ1-2 gives the whole variable domain EPEVTQTPSHQVTQMGQEVILRCVPISNHLYFYWYRQILGQKVEFLVSFYNNEISEKSEIFDDQFSVERPDGSNFTLKIRSTKLEDSAMYFCASSELDSSYGYTFGSGTRLTVV.

The CDR3 is CASSPPGQDDGEQYF. Written as DNA, the CDR3 is TGTGCCAGCTCACCACCGGGACAGGATGATGGGGAGCAGTACTTC. This sequence joins TRBV18 and TRBJ2-7; TRBD1 agrees at 8 bases. V was pared by 0 bases and J by 7 bases, with 8 bases of the junction left unmatched. CDR1 and CDR2 (germline): KGHSH, LQKENI. CDR3 length equals 15 residues.

The genes are TRBV28 and TRBJ1-2; D gene uncertain. Per the germline V gene, CDR1 is MDHEN and CDR2 is SYDVKM. V was clipped by 7 bases and J by 2 bases, with 8 bases between them. The CDR3 consists of 12 residues. The CDR3 protein is CASKQPNYGYTF. The DNA of the CDR3 is TGTGCCAGCAAACAGCCGAACTATGGCTACACCTTC.

The rearrangement links TRBV5-1 to TRBJ2-1; 10 positions match TRBD1. This CDR3 contains 15 residues. The germline gives CDR1 SGHRS, CDR2 YFSETQ. Germline trimming cut 4 bases from V and 9 bases from J; bases unmatched to any gene: 10. CDR3 in amino acids: CASSPWGQGRFEQFF. The CDR3 region has the DNA TGCGCCAGCAGCCCTTGGGGACAGGGGCGATTTGAGCAGTTCTTC. Based on the CDR3 plus reference TRBV5-1 and TRBJ2-1, the full variable domain is KAGVTQTPRYLIKTRGQQVTLSCSPISGHRSVSWYQQTPGQGLQFLFEYFSETQRNKGNFPGRFSGRQFSNSRSEMNVSTLELGDSALYLCASSPWGQGRFEQFFGPGTRLTVL.

The chain employs TRBV18 and TRBJ2-2; D is perhaps TRBD1 (5 bases). V was shortened by 2 bases and J by 0 bases, with 10 bases between the two germline ends. Germline values: CDR1 KGHSH, CDR2 LQKENI. The CDR3 is made up of 16 amino acids. The CDR3 protein is CASSPIETANTGELFF. CDR3 in DNA: TGTGCCAGCTCACCAATCGAGACAGCGAACACCGGGGAGCTGTTTTTT.

Remarks on this clone: Within the sample, other DNA sequences also encode this same CDR3. The rearrangement uses TRBV5-4 and TRBJ2-3; D gene uncertain. Trimming shortened V by 3 bases and J by 2 bases, and 4 bases separated the two germline ends. Per the germline V gene, CDR1 is SGHNT and CDR2 is YYREEE (reference sequence). The CDR3 is 12 amino acids. The CDR3 reads CASSSSTDTQYF. The CDR3 DNA reads TGTGCCAGCAGCTCGTCCACAGATACGCAGTATTTT.